This T cell receptor beta chain stems from a study of cytomegalovirus exposure and HLA in healthy donors. Trimming removed 1 base from V and 3 bases from J; junction bases left unmatched: 5. The germline gives CDR1 MDHEN, CDR2 SYDVKM. This CDR3 comprises 16 residues. The PCR made use of 60 Vbeta and 13 Jbeta primers. The protocol was immunoSEQ multiplex PCR, while the TCRdb copy is restricted to in-frame clones and leaves out a portion. The sample contains under 200,000 clones, 79% of which appear only once. This clone was seen a handful of times. The TCR was taken from a woman aged 40 to 50 in good health and CMV-seronegative. Sequenced sample: PBMCs. The V gene is TRBV28, the J gene TRBJ2-1, with 8 nucleotides matching TRBD1. CDR3 DNA: TGTGCCAGCAGTTTATTCCAGGGGGCTCGCTACAATGAGCAGTTCTTC. This translates into CASSLFQGARYNEQFF.